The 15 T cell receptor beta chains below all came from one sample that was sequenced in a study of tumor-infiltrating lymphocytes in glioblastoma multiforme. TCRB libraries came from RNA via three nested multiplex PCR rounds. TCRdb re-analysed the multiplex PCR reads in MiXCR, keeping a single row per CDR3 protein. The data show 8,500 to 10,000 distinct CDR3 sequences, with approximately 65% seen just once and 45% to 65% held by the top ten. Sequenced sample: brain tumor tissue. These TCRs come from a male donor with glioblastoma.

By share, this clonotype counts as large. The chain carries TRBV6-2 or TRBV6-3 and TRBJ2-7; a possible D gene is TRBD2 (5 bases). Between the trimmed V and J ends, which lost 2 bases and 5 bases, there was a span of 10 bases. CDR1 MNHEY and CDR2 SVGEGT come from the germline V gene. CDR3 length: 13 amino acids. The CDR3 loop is CASSYREYDEQYF. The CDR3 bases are TGTGCCAGCAGTTACCGGGAATACGACGAGCAGTACTTC.

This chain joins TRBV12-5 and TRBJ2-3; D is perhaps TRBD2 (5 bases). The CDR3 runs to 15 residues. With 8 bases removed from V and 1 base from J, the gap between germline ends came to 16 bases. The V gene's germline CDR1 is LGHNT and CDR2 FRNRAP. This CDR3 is CASSNKTGGTDTQYF. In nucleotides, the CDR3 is TGTGCTAGTAGTAACAAAACCGGGGGCACAGATACGCAGTATTTT.

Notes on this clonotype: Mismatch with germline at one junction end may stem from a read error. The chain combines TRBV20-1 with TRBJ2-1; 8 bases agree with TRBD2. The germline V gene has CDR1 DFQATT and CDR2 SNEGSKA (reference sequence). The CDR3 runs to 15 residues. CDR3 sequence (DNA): TGCAGTGCTGGGGCCGGGACTAGAGGGAACAATGAGCTGTTCTTC. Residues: CSAGAGTRGNNELFF.

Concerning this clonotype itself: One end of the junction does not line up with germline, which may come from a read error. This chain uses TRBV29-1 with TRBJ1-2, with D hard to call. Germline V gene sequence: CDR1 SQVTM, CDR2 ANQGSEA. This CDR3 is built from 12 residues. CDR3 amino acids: CNVSTGSSGYTF. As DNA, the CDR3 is TGCAACGTTAGCACGGGCTCCTCTGGCTACACCTTC. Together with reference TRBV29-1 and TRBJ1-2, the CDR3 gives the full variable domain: SAVISQKPSRDICQRGTSLTIQCQVDSQVTMMFWYRQQPGQSLTLIATANQGSEATYESGFVIDKFPISRPNLTFSTLTVSNMSPEDSSIYLCNVSTGSSGYTFGSGTRLTVV.

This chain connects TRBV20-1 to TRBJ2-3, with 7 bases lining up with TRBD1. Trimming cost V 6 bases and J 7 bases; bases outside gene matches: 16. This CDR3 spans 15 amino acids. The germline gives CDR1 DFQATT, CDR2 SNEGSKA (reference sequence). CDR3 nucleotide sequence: TGCAGTGCCCTACAGACAGGGACGGCCCTTAATACGCAGTATTTT. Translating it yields CSALQTGTALNTQYF.

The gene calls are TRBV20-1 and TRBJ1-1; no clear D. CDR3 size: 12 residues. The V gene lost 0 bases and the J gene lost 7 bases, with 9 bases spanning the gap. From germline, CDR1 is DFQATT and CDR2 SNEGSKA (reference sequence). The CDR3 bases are TGCAGTGCTAGAGAAGGCGGAAATGAAGCTTTCTTT. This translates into CSAREGGNEAFF.

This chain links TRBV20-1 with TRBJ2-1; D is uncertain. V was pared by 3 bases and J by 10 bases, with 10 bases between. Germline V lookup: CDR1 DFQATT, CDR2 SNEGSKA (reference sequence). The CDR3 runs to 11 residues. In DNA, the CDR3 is TGCAGTGCTAGTTCACTCATGGAGCAGTTCTTC. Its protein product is CSASSLMEQFF.

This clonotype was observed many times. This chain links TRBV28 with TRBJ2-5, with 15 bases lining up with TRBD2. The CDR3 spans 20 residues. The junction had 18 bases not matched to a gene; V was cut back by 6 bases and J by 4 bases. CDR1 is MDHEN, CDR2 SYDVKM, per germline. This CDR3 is CASRGLSSGTSGRLGETQYF. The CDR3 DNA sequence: TGTGCCAGCAGGGGGCTTTCCAGCGGGACTAGCGGGAGGTTGGGAGAGACCCAGTACTTC.

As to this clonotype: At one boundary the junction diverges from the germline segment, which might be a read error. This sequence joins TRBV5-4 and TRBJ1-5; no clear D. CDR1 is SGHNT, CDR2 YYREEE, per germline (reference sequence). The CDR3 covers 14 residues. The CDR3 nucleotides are TGTGCCAGCAGCTTGGCAGTGCGCAATCAGCACCAGCATTTT. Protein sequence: CASSLAVRNQHQHF.

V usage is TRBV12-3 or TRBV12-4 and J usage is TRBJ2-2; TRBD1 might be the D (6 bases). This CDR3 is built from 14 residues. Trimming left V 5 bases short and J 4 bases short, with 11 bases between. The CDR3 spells CASSLTGRTGELFF. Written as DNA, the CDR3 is TGTGCCAGCAGTCTGACAGGTCGCACCGGGGAGCTGTTTTTT.

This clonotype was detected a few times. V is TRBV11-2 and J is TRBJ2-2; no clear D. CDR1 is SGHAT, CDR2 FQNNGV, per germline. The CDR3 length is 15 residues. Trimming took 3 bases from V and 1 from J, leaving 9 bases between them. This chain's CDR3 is CASSFFGLNTGELFF. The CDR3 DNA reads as TGTGCCAGCAGCTTTTTTGGCTTGAACACCGGGGAGCTGTTTTTT.

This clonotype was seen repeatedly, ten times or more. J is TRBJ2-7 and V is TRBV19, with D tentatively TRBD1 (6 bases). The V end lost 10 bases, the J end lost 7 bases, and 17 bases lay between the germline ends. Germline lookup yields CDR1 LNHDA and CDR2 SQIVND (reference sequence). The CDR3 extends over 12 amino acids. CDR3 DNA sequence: TGTGCCACCTTAGGACAGCGCGGGGAGCAGTACTTC. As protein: CATLGQRGEQYF.

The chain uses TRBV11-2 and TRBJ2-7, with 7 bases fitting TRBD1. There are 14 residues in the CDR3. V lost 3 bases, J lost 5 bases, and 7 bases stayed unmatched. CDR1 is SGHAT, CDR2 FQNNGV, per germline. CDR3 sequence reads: CASSLTGKGNEQYF. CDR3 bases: TGTGCCAGCAGCTTGACAGGGAAGGGGAACGAGCAGTACTTC.

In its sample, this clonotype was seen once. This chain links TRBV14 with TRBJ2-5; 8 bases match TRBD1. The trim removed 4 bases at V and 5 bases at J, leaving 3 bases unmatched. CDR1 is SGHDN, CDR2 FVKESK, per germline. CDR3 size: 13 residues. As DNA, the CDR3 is TGTGCCAGCAGCCTCCAGGGGGCGGAGACCCAGTACTTC. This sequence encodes CASSLQGAETQYF.

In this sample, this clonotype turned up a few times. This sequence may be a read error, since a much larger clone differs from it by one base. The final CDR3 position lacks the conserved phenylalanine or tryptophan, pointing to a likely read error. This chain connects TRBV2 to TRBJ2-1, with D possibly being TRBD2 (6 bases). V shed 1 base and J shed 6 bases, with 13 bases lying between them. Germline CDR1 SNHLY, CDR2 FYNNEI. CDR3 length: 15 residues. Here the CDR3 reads CASSEGGGILNEQFS. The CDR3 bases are TGTGCCAGCAGTGAAGGCGGCGGGATTCTCAATGAGCAGTTCTCC.